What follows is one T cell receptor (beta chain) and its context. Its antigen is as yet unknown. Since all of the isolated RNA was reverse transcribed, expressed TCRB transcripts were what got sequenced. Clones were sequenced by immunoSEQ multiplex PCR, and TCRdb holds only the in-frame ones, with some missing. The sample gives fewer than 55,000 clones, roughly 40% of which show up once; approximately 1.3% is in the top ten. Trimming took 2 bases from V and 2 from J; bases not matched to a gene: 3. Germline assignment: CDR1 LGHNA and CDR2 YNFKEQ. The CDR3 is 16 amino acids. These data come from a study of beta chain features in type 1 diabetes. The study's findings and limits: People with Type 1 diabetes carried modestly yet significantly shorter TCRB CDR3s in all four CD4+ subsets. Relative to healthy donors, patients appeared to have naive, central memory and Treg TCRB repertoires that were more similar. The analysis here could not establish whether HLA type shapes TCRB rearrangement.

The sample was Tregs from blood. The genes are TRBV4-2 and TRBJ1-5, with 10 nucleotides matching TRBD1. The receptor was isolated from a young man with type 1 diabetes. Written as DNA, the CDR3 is TGTGCCAGCAGCCAACTAGGGACAGGGGGCAATCAGCCCCAGCATTTT. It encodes CASSQLGTGGNQPQHF.